This is a list of T cell receptor beta chains from one sample in a study of regulatory T cells in long-lasting Graves disease. Via MiXCR, TCRdb re-called the multiplex PCR reads, giving one row per CDR3 protein. This table holds about 400,000 distinct CDR3 sequences, less than 20% found once. The source was peripheral blood mononuclear cells (PBMCs), collected at new diagnosis, from a patient treated with antithyroid drugs. The receptor set was obtained from a female donor with Graves disease. Each CDR3 is given with its conserved first and last residue. A D gene is named only where the DNA matches it firmly. Rows may omit the clone size; those that give it use once, few, many or a size class.

d_call	clone_size	j_call	v_call	cdr3_nt	cdr3_aa
-	-	TRBJ2-3	TRBV12-3/TRBV12-4	TGTGCCAGCAGTTTTAACAGAGTCACAGATACGCAGTATTTT	CASSFNRVTDTQYF
TRBD2	few	TRBJ2-1	TRBV6-1	TGTGCCAGCAAAGCCCCGGGACTAGGGAACAATGAGCAGTTCTTC	CASKAPGLGNNEQFF
-	many	TRBJ2-2	TRBV5-1	TGTGCCAGCAGTTTCAGGGGCACCGGGGAGCTGTTTTTT	CASSFRGTGELFF
TRBD2	-	TRBJ2-7	TRBV20-1	TGCAGTGCTTGTCCAGCGGGAGGGCCCTCCCACGAGCAGTACTTC	CSACPAGGPSHEQYF
TRBD1	many	TRBJ2-5	TRBV6-5	TGTGCCAGCAGTTACCAAGACAGGGCGGGAGAGACCCAGTACTTC	CASSYQDRAGETQYF
TRBD2	many	TRBJ2-2	TRBV7-9	TGTGCCAGCAGCCATACTAGCGGGAGTAACACCGGGGAGCTGTTTTTT	CASSHTSGSNTGELFF
-	many	TRBJ2-6	TRBV7-9	TGTGCCAGCAGCTTAGTGGGCAGCTTCTCTGGGGCCAACGTCCTGACTTTC	CASSLVGSFSGANVLTF
-	-	TRBJ2-7	TRBV7-2	TGTGCCAGCAGCGGAGCTAGCCGGGGTCCCACCTACGAGCAGTACTTC	CASSGASRGPTYEQYF
TRBD2	-	TRBJ2-1	TRBV11-2	TGTGCCAGCAGCTTAGCCGGGCTAGCGGGAGCGAATGAGCAGTTCTTC	CASSLAGLAGANEQFF
-	few	TRBJ2-7	TRBV6-2/TRBV6-3	TGTGCCAGCAGTAGGAGGGAGTTCGCGTACGGGTTGGACTTC	CASSRREFAYGLDF
-	many	TRBJ2-7	TRBV6-5	TGTGCCAGCAGTTCCAGAGACAGGAGCTACGAGCAGTACTTC	CASSSRDRSYEQYF
-	-	TRBJ2-3	TRBV20-1	TGCAGTGCTAGAGAACTCGGACTGGTTACGCAGTATTTT	CSARELGLVTQYF
-	-	TRBJ2-5	TRBV27	TGTGCCAGCACACCGAAAAAGGGTGAACGGTGGGGGGAGACCCAGTACTTC	CASTPKKGERWGETQYF
-	many	TRBJ1-5	TRBV12-3/TRBV12-4	TGTGCCAGCACCCTAGGGGACTATAGTCAGCCCCAGCATTTT	CASTLGDYSQPQHF
TRBD1	-	TRBJ2-1	TRBV2	TGTGCCAGCAGGACCGGACAGGCTCCATACAATGAGCAGTTCTTC	CASRTGQAPYNEQFF
-	many	TRBJ1-2	TRBV28	TGTGCCAGCAGTCCTCGCGCGCCGGGCTACACCTTC	CASSPRAPGYTF
-	few	TRBJ1-5	TRBV9	TGTGCCAGCAGCGTAGGGCAGGGATTTCAGCCCCAGCATTTT	CASSVGQGFQPQHF
TRBD2	many	TRBJ2-7	TRBV11-2	TGTGCCAGCAGCCAAACTAGCGGGAGCTACGAGCAGTACTTC	CASSQTSGSYEQYF
-	many	TRBJ1-4	TRBV5-5	TGTGCCAGCAGCTTGGAGAGAGCAACTAATGAAAAACTGTTTTTT	CASSLERATNEKLFF
-	-	TRBJ1-1	TRBV19	TGTGCCAGTAGTATAGGCCAGGGAGTAATGAACACTGAAGCTTTCTTT	CASSIGQGVMNTEAFF
-	many	TRBJ1-6	TRBV11-1	TGTGCCAGCAGCTTGGGGCTAGGACGGCCTACACCCCTCCACTTT	CASSLGLGRPTPLHF
-	few	TRBJ2-1	TRBV5-4	TGTGCCAGCAGCCCGCGGACGGCTTCCTACAATGAGCAGTTCTTC	CASSPRTASYNEQFF
-	few	TRBJ1-2	TRBV29-1	TGCAGCGTCCGGACCCCGACAGTCTATGGCTACACCTTC	CSVRTPTVYGYTF
TRBD2	many	TRBJ2-7	TRBV20-1	TGCAGTGCCCCGACTAGCGGGATTCTCGCTACCTACGAGCAGTACTTC	CSAPTSGILATYEQYF
-	many	TRBJ2-7	TRBV28	TGTGCCAGCAGGCTAGCTGGAATCTCCGAGCAGTACTTC	CASRLAGISEQYF
TRBD1	-	TRBJ1-2	TRBV20-1	TGCAGTGCTGTAGGGGGCGCGGAGAGCGGCTACACCTTC	CSAVGGAESGYTF
-	many	TRBJ2-7	TRBV20-1	TGCAGTGCTAGAGATCTTGTGGGAGCGGGCTACGAGCAGTACTTC	CSARDLVGAGYEQYF
-	many	TRBJ1-1	TRBV2	TGTGCCAGCAGAGAGGATGTTGGCACTGAAGCTTTCTTT	CASREDVGTEAFF
TRBD1	-	TRBJ2-3	TRBV24-1	TGTGCCACCAGTGATTCCCCGGGACAGGGCACAGATACGCAGTATTTT	CATSDSPGQGTDTQYF